The 27 T cell receptor beta chains presented below share a single source sample, sequenced in a study of T cell responses to AZD1222 COVID-19 vaccine. Measured with immunoSEQ multiplex PCR; TCRdb has only the in-frame clones, and not every one. This sample carries 180,000 or so clones, 94% of them seen once, and the ten largest clones take about 0.6%. This specimen was peripheral blood, taken on day 0 of AZD1222 vaccination. Every receptor here comes from an adult in good health.

The rearrangement uses TRBV28 and TRBJ2-2; D is undetermined. V was trimmed by 5 bases and J by 8 bases, leaving 9 bases between them. The CDR3 sequence is 12 residues long. CDR1 is MDHEN and CDR2 is SYDVKM in the germline V gene. This CDR3 is CASSLSHGELFF. The CDR3, as DNA: TGTGCCAGCAGTCTGAGCCATGGGGAGCTGTTTTTT.

This chain links TRBV27 with TRBJ1-2; no clear D. The V and J ends lost 0 bases and 4 bases respectively, with 9 bases between them. CDR1 and CDR2 (germline): MNHEY, SMNVEV (reference sequence). The CDR3 contains 14 residues. CDR3 sequence reads: CASSLSRRSYGYTF. Written as DNA, the CDR3 is TGTGCCAGCAGTTTATCGCGTCGGAGCTATGGCTACACCTTC.

This chain connects TRBV10-3 to TRBJ1-1; D remains unclear. CDR3 length equals 13 residues. From germline, CDR1 is ENHRY and CDR2 SYGVKD. The V end lost 4 bases, the J end lost 4 bases, and 10 bases lay between the germline ends. This CDR3 reads CAISGVGFTEAFF. The DNA of the CDR3 is TGTGCCATCAGTGGGGTAGGTTTCACTGAAGCTTTCTTT.

The chain recombines TRBV11-2 with TRBJ2-1; the D gene is possibly TRBD2 (6 bases). The CDR3 consists of 13 residues. Germline lookup yields CDR1 SGHAT and CDR2 FQNNGV. The CDR3 loop reads CVSGLARHNEQFF. In nucleotides, the CDR3 is TGTGTAAGCGGGCTAGCTAGGCACAATGAGCAGTTCTTC.

This sequence joins TRBV4-2 and TRBJ1-2, with 10 positions matching TRBD1. The trim removed 1 base at V and 8 bases at J, leaving 7 bases unmatched. The germline gives CDR1 LGHNA, CDR2 YNFKEQ. CDR3 length: 15 amino acids. CDR3 in DNA: TGTGCCAGCAGCCAAGGATCGGACAGGGGGACCGGCTACACCTTC. It codes for CASSQGSDRGTGYTF.

V usage is TRBV19 and J usage is TRBJ2-5; possible D gene TRBD2, 6 bases. V was clipped by 5 bases and J by 5 bases, with 9 bases between them. The CDR3 is 12 residues long. In germline, CDR1 is LNHDA, CDR2 SQIVND (reference sequence). The CDR3 bases are TGTGCCAGTAGTCTGGAGGGGGAGACCCAGTACTTC. Protein product: CASSLEGETQYF. Supplemented by reference TRBV19 and TRBJ2-5, the full variable domain reads DGGITQSPKYLFRKEGQNVTLSCEQNLNHDAMYWYRQDPGQGLRLIYYSQIVNDFQKGDIAEGYSVSREKKESFPLTVTSAQKNPTAFYLCASSLEGETQYFGPGTRLLVL.

The J gene is TRBJ1-5, the V gene TRBV7-2; TRBD1 aligns across 12 bases. The CDR3 sequence is 17 residues long. V was clipped by 5 bases and J by 5 bases; unmatched bases: 10. Germline CDR1 SGHTA, CDR2 FQGNSA. The CDR3 protein is CASSHPPGTGGYQPQHF. The CDR3, as DNA: TGTGCCAGCAGCCACCCCCCCGGGACAGGGGGCTATCAGCCCCAGCATTTT.

The chain recombines TRBV29-1 with TRBJ2-1, with a weak D call TRBD2 (6 bases). CDR3 length: 13 residues. Per the germline V gene, CDR1 is SQVTM and CDR2 is ANQGSEA. Trimming pared 5 bases from V and 7 bases from J, leaving 15 bases between. The CDR3 here is CSVRGGLGNEQFF. The CDR3 DNA follows: TGCAGCGTTCGAGGAGGGCTGGGGAATGAGCAGTTCTTC.

The chain is built from TRBV5-4 and TRBJ1-4; the D is unclear. The CDR3 covers 13 residues. In germline, CDR1 is SGHNT, CDR2 YYREEE (reference sequence). V shed 4 bases and J shed 7 bases, with 11 bases lying between them. CDR3 DNA: TGTGCCAGCAGCCCGCGGCTAGGTGAAAAACTGTTTTTT. Translation gives CASSPRLGEKLFF. Full variable domain (outside the CDR3, taken from reference TRBV5-4 and TRBJ1-4): ETGVTQSPTHLIKTRGQQVTLRCSSQSGHNTVSWYQQALGQGPQFIFQYYREEENGRGNFPPRFSGLQFPNYSSELNVNALELDDSALYLCASSPRLGEKLFFGSGTQLSVL.

The chain recombines TRBV11-2 with TRBJ2-1; D ambiguous. From germline, CDR1 is SGHAT and CDR2 FQNNGV. The ends were cut back, 3 bases at V and 6 bases at J, with 6 bases in the middle. The CDR3 contains 12 residues. CDR3 in DNA: TGTGCCAGCAGCTTGGGCGCCAATGAGCAGTTCTTC. Amino acid sequence: CASSLGANEQFF.

This rearrangement joins TRBV30 to TRBJ2-2; D possibly uses TRBD1 or TRBD2 (5 bases each). Germline V CDR1 and CDR2: GTSNPN, SVGIG (reference sequence). V lost 5 bases, J lost 2 bases, and 15 bases lay in between. The CDR3 has 15 residues. The CDR3 DNA sequence: TGTGCCTGGTTCCAGGGAGAGATTAACACCGGGGAGCTGTTTTTT. Protein: CAWFQGEINTGELFF. The whole variable domain, remainder taken from reference TRBV30 and TRBJ2-2, is SQTIHQWPATLVQPVGSPLSLECTVEGTSNPNLYWYRQAAGRGLQLLFYSVGIGQISSEVPQNLSASRPQDRQFILSSKKLLLSDSGFYLCAWFQGEINTGELFFGEGSRLTVL.

This chain connects TRBV3-1 (or the pseudogene TRBV3-2) to TRBJ1-5, with D perhaps matching TRBD1 (6 bases). Looked up from germline, CDR1 is LGHDT and CDR2 is YNNKEL (reference sequence). The V end was cut by 2 bases, the J end by 0 bases, with 14 bases between. CDR3 length: 17 amino acids. CDR3 amino acids: CASSQSQTGLSNQPQHF. The CDR3 DNA reads TGTGCCAGCAGCCAAAGCCAGACAGGACTTAGCAATCAGCCCCAGCATTTT.

This chain links TRBV4-1 with TRBJ1-1; D gene ambiguous. The CDR3 spans 15 residues. Trimming took off 0 bases at V and 2 bases at J, with 10 bases between the two ends. Looked up from germline, CDR1 is MGHRA and CDR2 is YSYEKL. CDR3 residues: CASSQDQVINTEAFF. The CDR3 region has the DNA TGCGCCAGCAGCCAAGATCAGGTTATTAACACTGAAGCTTTCTTT.

This clone was recorded only once. The CDR3 DNA reads as TGTGCCAGCAGTTACCCTACGGGGGGCGACGCGTTAGGTAGCAATCAGCCCCAGCATTTT. Translating it yields CASSYPTGGDALGSNQPQHF. The chain is built from TRBV6-8 and TRBJ1-5; D possibly corresponds to TRBD1 (6 bases). Germline V gene lookup returns CDR1 MNHGY and CDR2 SAAAGT. The CDR3 extends over 20 amino acids. Between the trimmed V and J ends, which lost 2 bases and 0 bases, there was a span of 23 bases.

The rearrangement joins TRBV12-3 or TRBV12-4 to TRBJ1-2, with TRBD1 as a possible D gene (5 bases). CDR3 length equals 13 residues. The germline V and J ends were trimmed by 3 bases and 3 bases, with 8 bases remaining between them. In DNA, the CDR3 is TGTGCCAGCAGTTTTCAGGGCGACTATGGCTACACCTTC. This sequence encodes CASSFQGDYGYTF.

V is TRBV10-3 and J is TRBJ1-5; D unclear. V was pared by 6 bases and J by 1 base, with 13 bases between. The V gene's germline CDR1 is ENHRY and CDR2 SYGVKD. The CDR3 runs 15 residues. CDR3 region: CAIRGGDGSNQPQHF. In nucleotides, the CDR3 is TGTGCCATCAGGGGCGGGGATGGCAGCAATCAGCCCCAGCATTTT.

This rearrangement joins TRBV28 to TRBJ1-2, with D unclear. The germline V gene encodes CDR1 MDHEN and CDR2 SYDVKM. V lost 5 bases and J lost 6, with 13 bases in between. The CDR3 runs 13 residues. CDR3 nucleotides: TGTGCCAGCAGTCCCCGAGTGTGGAATGGCTACACCTTC. Amino acids: CASSPRVWNGYTF.

The count of this clone is one. This chain joins TRBV6-5 and TRBJ2-5, with D tentatively TRBD2 (6 bases). The germline V gene has CDR1 MNHEY and CDR2 SVGAGI. V lost 6 bases, J lost 6 bases, and 20 bases lay in between. The CDR3 sequence is 15 residues long. CDR3 DNA: TGTGCCAGCAGCGGTCACGGGACTGACGGGAAGACCCAGTACTTC. Translation: CASSGHGTDGKTQYF.

J is TRBJ1-4 and V is TRBV7-9, with TRBD1 identical over 7 bases. From germline, CDR1 is SEHNR and CDR2 FQNEAQ (reference sequence). V dropped 1 base and J dropped 0; count of bases not matched to a gene: 2. The CDR3 extends over 16 amino acids. CDR3 nucleotide sequence: TGTGCCAGCAGCTTAGGGACAGGCTCAACTAATGAAAAACTGTTTTTT. Translated: CASSLGTGSTNEKLFF. The entire variable domain, with the rest obtained from reference TRBV7-9 and TRBJ1-4, is as follows: DTGVSQNPRHKITKRGQNVTFRCDPISEHNRLYWYRQTLGQGPEFLTYFQNEAQLEKSRLLSDRFSAERPKGSFSTLEIQRTEQGDSAMYLCASSLGTGSTNEKLFFGSGTQLSVL.

The chain combines TRBV30 with TRBJ1-2; D unclear. Germline V CDR1 and CDR2: GTSNPN, SVGIG (reference sequence). The CDR3 is made up of 12 amino acids. V was pared by 2 bases and J by 4 bases, with 8 bases between. In nucleotides, the CDR3 is TGTGCCTGGAGTTACGGGTCCTATGGCTACACCTTC. Its translation: CAWSYGSYGYTF.

The chain couples TRBV6-5 to TRBJ2-7; 13 bases line up with TRBD2. This CDR3 has 15 amino acids. J lost 6 bases, V lost 2 bases, and 4 bases had no gene match. In germline, CDR1 is MNHEY, CDR2 SVGAGI. The CDR3 bases are TGTGCCAGCAGTTACGGACTAGCGGGAGATGGCGAGCAGTACTTC. Its protein product is CASSYGLAGDGEQYF.

The chain has TRBV12-3 or TRBV12-4 and TRBJ1-1; a weak D match, TRBD1 (6 bases). There are 13 residues in the CDR3. V lost 7 bases to trimming and J lost 2 bases, with 11 bases between them. This CDR3 reads CASTLQGNTEAFF. The CDR3, as DNA: TGTGCCAGCACATTACAGGGAAACACTGAAGCTTTCTTT.

The chain is built from TRBV3-1 (or the pseudogene TRBV3-2) and TRBJ2-1; tentatively, D is TRBD1 or TRBD2 (6 bases each). The V gene's germline CDR1 is LGHDT and CDR2 YNNKEL (reference sequence). The CDR3 is 13 amino acids. Trimming removed 8 bases from V and 7 bases from J, with 15 bases in between. The CDR3 DNA sequence: TGTGCCAGCGGGGGGCTGCAGGGGAATGAGCAGTTCTTC. This encodes CASGGLQGNEQFF.

V usage is TRBV27 and J usage is TRBJ1-2; TRBD1 matches 7 bases. The V segment lost 7 bases and the J segment 4 bases; nucleotides outside the gene matches: 15. The CDR3 is 16 residues long. Germline CDR1 MNHEY, CDR2 SMNVEV (reference sequence). CDR3 protein: CASNLAGQAPVYGYTF. The CDR3 nucleotides are TGTGCCAGCAACCTCGCCGGACAGGCGCCCGTCTATGGCTACACCTTC.

J is TRBJ1-1 and V is TRBV6-5; TRBD1 might be the D (5 bases). This CDR3 comprises 13 residues. The V end lost 11 bases, the J end lost 1 base, and 14 bases lay between the germline ends. Germline V gives CDR1 MNHEY, CDR2 SVGAGI. CDR3 coding DNA: TGTGCCGGCCAGGGTAGGGAGAACACTGAAGCTTTCTTT. As protein: CAGQGRENTEAFF.

The J gene is TRBJ2-7, the V gene TRBV2; TRBD1 agrees at 9 bases. J was trimmed by 1 base and V by 8 bases; bases with no gene match: 3. Germline values: CDR1 SNHLY, CDR2 FYNNEI. CDR3 length equals 13 residues. CDR3 DNA: TGTGCCAGCTTACAGGGGGCTTCCTACGAGCAGTACTTC. Amino acids: CASLQGASYEQYF. Full variable domain (missing parts from reference TRBV2 and TRBJ2-7): EPEVTQTPSHQVTQMGQEVILRCVPISNHLYFYWYRQILGQKVEFLVSFYNNEISEKSEIFDDQFSVERPDGSNFTLKIRSTKLEDSAMYFCASLQGASYEQYFGPGTRLTVT.

The chain links TRBV28 to TRBJ1-2; maybe TRBD1 (5 bases). This CDR3 is 12 amino acids long. V lost 5 bases to trimming and J lost 4 bases, with 8 bases between them. Germline values: CDR1 MDHEN, CDR2 SYDVKM. The CDR3 here is CASSVDSYGYTF. The CDR3 DNA follows: TGTGCCAGCAGTGTCGACAGCTATGGCTACACCTTC.